This T cell receptor beta chain was sequenced in a study of shared clonotypes between healthy human individuals. Donors, without exception, were Caucasian adults residing in Nashville, Tennessee. Unsorted samples relied on about 86 million PBMCs, which served as the source of genomic DNA. In the original workflow: Filtering differed because ImmunoSEQ produced junction-only sequences that carried no quality scores. Generated by immunoSEQ multiplex PCR, the TCRdb table keeps only in-frame clones and is missing some. V and J calls and clone size are as listed in that table; D and trimming were resolved from the DNA. The profile shows some 500,000 clones, about 80% of them singletons. CDR1 is MDHEN, CDR2 SYDVKM, per germline. The V segment lost 3 bases and the J segment 5 bases; nucleotides outside the gene matches: 11. The CDR3 has 17 amino acids.

The TCR was taken from a woman aged 40 to 50 in good health. Some clones in this sample may be carry-over from other donors' samples. This chain uses TRBV28 with TRBJ2-1, with 9 bases lining up with TRBD2. The sample taken for sequencing was PBMCs. The CDR3 protein is CASSLQAGGFPHNEQFF. In DNA form, the CDR3 reads TGTGCCAGCAGTTTGCAAGCGGGAGGTTTCCCCCACAATGAGCAGTTCTTC.